This T cell receptor (beta chain) was captured by sequencing in a study of CD8+CD57+ T cells in acquired aplastic anemia. This CDR3 has 14 amino acids. V was pared by 3 bases and J by 5 bases, with 15 bases between. The germline CDR1 and CDR2 sequences are SGDLS and YYNGEE. This clonotype has ten or more counts. The antigen is unknown. Both TCR beta VDJ combination and CDR3 sequence profiling were carried out. Genomic DNA was the template for this profiling. TCRdb re-called the reads through MiXCR, storing one row per CDR3 protein. The table has more than 150,000 distinct CDR3 sequences, 45% to 60% seen once; the top ten hold roughly 13%. Those patients picked for sequencing had displayed CD8+CD57+ cell expansion on flow cytometry. In all patients, the disease was severe acquired aplastic anemia. Study-wide results and caveats: Patients had approximately 29 CD8+ CDR3 sequences in common with controls (the shared set).

This receptor was obtained from a human donor with aplastic anemia. This chain connects TRBV9 to TRBJ2-7; weak D call: TRBD1 (5 bases). The sequenced sample was sorted CD4+, CD8+, or CD8+CD57+ T cells (not recorded which) from PBMCs. CDR3 coding DNA: TGTGCCAGCAGCGAGGCCGCTCAGGGCCACGAGCAGTACTTC. Translated, it gives CASSEAAQGHEQYF.